This T cell receptor beta chain was profiled in a study of blood T cell repertoires in COVID-19. Across the whole study: Samples of COVID-19 (acute and convalescent) were obtained from the United States, Italy and Spain.

Germline CDR1 and CDR2: MNHNY and SVGAGI (reference sequence). The CDR3 is 17 residues long. Trimming cost V 5 bases and J 2 bases, with 21 bases left between them. This clone showed up just once. Produced via immunoSEQ multiplex PCR; TCRdb's table is partial and in-frame only. The sample shows 200,000 to 300,000 clones, roughly 88% of them seen only once. Input material: PBMCs or T cells enriched from blood (not recorded which). V is TRBV6-6 and J is TRBJ1-2; possible D gene TRBD1, 5 bases. This TCR was recovered from a woman aged 40 to 50 who had been exposed to COVID-19. CDR3 nucleotides: TGTGCCAGCAGTCCTCTCATTATGGGGGGTTTAAACTATGGCTACACCTTC. Its protein product is CASSPLIMGGLNYGYTF.